The 5 T cell receptor beta chains reported below all come from one sample, sequenced in a study of shared clonotypes between healthy human individuals (dated by TCRdb to between 2020 and 2021). Library preparation employed the immunoSEQ multiplex PCR assay. Not all clones reach the TCRdb copy of this immuneACCESS table, which keeps in-frame sequences only. Checked studies attribute under half of the gap to unresolved V genes and leave the rest unexplained. Across this sample there are 2 million to 2.5 million clones, with more than 90% seen only once. Of the sample, approximately 0.13% is held by the ten largest clones. The sequencing sample was made of naive CD4+ T cells sorted from blood. The cell subset or site label, as the study defines it: CD45RA+ positively selected. Every receptor here comes from a man aged 18 to 35 in good health.

The rearrangement links TRBV6-5 to TRBJ2-3; 7 bases align to TRBD2. The CDR3 length is 16 residues. After removal of 4 bases from V and 1 base from J, the junction contained 8 bases not matched to a gene. From germline, CDR1 is MNHEY and CDR2 SVGAGI. CDR3 residues: CASSSPRGSGTDTQYF. The CDR3 DNA follows: TGTGCCAGCAGTTCTCCGCGGGGGTCTGGCACAGATACGCAGTATTTT.

Of note for this clone: The sample has other DNA sequences that encode this CDR3 too. The V gene is TRBV6-1, the J gene TRBJ1-6; tentatively, D is TRBD1 (6 bases). CDR1 is MNHNS and CDR2 is SASEGT in the germline V gene. The V end was cut by 6 bases, the J end by 7 bases, with 13 bases between. This CDR3 has 14 amino acids. The DNA of the CDR3 is TGTGCCAGCAGCGATGGGGGGCCCAATTCACCCCTCCACTTT. Translated: CASSDGGPNSPLHF.

The chain uses TRBV11-2 and TRBJ1-2; 9 positions agree with TRBD1. Trimming cost V 0 bases and J 7 bases; bases outside gene matches: 6. Germline V lookup: CDR1 SGHAT, CDR2 FQNNGV. The CDR3 is made up of 15 amino acids. CDR3: CASSLEPGQGSGYTF. CDR3 nucleotide sequence: TGTGCCAGCAGCTTAGAGCCGGGACAGGGCTCTGGCTACACCTTC.

V and J are TRBV5-3 and TRBJ2-1, with D unresolved. TRBV5-3 carries the ORF label, with uncertain function. V gave up 7 bases and J gave up 7 bases, with 9 bases separating them. This CDR3 has 11 residues. The CDR3 here is CARDGWNEQFF. In DNA, the CDR3 is TGTGCCAGAGACGGATGGAATGAGCAGTTCTTC.

The chain couples TRBV6-1 to TRBJ2-4; weak D call: TRBD1 (7 bases). The CDR3 is 15 residues long. V lost 2 bases and J 7 bases, leaving 15 bases between the germline ends. Germline V gives CDR1 MNHNS, CDR2 SASEGT. The DNA of the CDR3 is TGTGCCAGCAGTGAATCCGGAGGGGGCGCTAACATTCAGTACTTC. Translating gives CASSESGGGANIQYF.